These T cell receptor beta chains were read from a single sample in a study of T cell repertoires in cytomegalovirus infection. TCRdb analysed the reads with MiXCR anew, one entry per CDR3 protein. The profile shows hundreds of thousands of distinct CDR3 sequences, roughly 30% of them singletons. These receptors have no known antigen. Sequenced material: cultured PBMCs, taken from culture after CMV antigen stimulation. Receptors were obtained from a human donor in good health (CMV status not recorded). Some clones in this sample may be carry-over from other donors' samples. Both conserved end residues are trimmed from each CDR3. Clone size is shown for a subset of rows, as once, few, many or a class of expanded clone.

CDR3 protein	CDR3 length	clone size	V gene
ATSQAGGGSYNEQF	14	-	TRBV24-1
ASSPVARTRGNTIY	14	-	TRBV19
ASSPTRGTGNTIY	13	few	TRBV12-3/TRBV12-4
ASSTQTSGHNEQF	13	-	TRBV19
ASSYPRDRVSGANVLT	16	-	TRBV6-1
ASSVGGDPQETQY	13	-	TRBV9
ASSPRGDRVVETQY	14	-	TRBV27
ASSEFGRRNSPLH	13	few	TRBV6-1
ASRRGMGDEQY	11	-	TRBV5-1
ASSGGVLAF	9	-	TRBV6-6
SARDSPRGKANTGELF	16	-	TRBV20-1
ASSRTLGDEKLF	12	few	TRBV27
AIRGGTSGRSEQF	13	-	TRBV10-3
ASRPRTGPDTQY	12	few	TRBV6-2/TRBV6-3
GSSLTGGPLNEQY	13	-	TRBV7-6
ATMRQDHSGNTIY	13	-	TRBV12-3/TRBV12-4
ASSLGSGRGNEQF	13	many	TRBV7-9
ASSIVGTYEQF	11	-	TRBV7-6
ASSYEWARETQY	12	-	TRBV6-2/TRBV6-3
ASTLQGMNTEAF	12	-	TRBV12-3/TRBV12-4
ASSQGTAGNYEQY	13	few	TRBV4-2
ASRPTSVGHYYEQY	14	many	TRBV7-2
SASGLAGGYNEQF	13	-	TRBV20-1
ASSEGQTGPGFRSNQPQH	18	few	TRBV6-1
ASSFIPLAGDTSSYEQY	17	-	TRBV7-9
ASSWTEKLF	9	-	TRBV6-8
ATSRRQGWGYT	11	-	TRBV15
ASSLRIGTEAF	11	few	TRBV28
ASSPRVGEKLF	11	many	TRBV7-2
ASSPAGGGPSGANVLT	16	few	TRBV4-2
ASSDVRTSITGELF	14	few	TRBV2
ASSLASFGRTDTQY	14	few	TRBV11-1
ASSYAFGRVETQY	13	few	TRBV7-9
AISTRNYGYT	10	few	TRBV10-3
ASSQAISATGERSEQF	16	-	TRBV4-1
SVEGGANYGYT	11	-	TRBV29-1
ASTSLNTEAF	10	many	TRBV12-3/TRBV12-4
ASSERKGPDTQY	12	-	TRBV2
ASTGQIQETQY	11	few	TRBV2
ASSLFRGGYEQY	12	few	TRBV4-3
ASSLKLAGVYEQY	13	-	TRBV7-9
ASSLANEQF	9	many	TRBV12-3/TRBV12-4
ASSELGRRGGADTQY	15	-	TRBV6-1
ASSLSQPNGYT	11	many	TRBV7-2
ASSLDVWGGNTEAF	14	many	TRBV7-2